This T cell receptor beta chain is from a study of human T cells and chemical hapten exposure. As for the study in general: Weekly administration of diphenylcyclopropenone to the scalp of patients continued throughout the approximately 23-week study. Mostly female, the patients presented with alopecia areata, totalis or universalis. Findings and caveats of the study: In comparison with controls, expanded TCRs gave rise to a significantly larger number of large CDR3 similarity clusters.

This clonotype has at least ten counts. Its specificity is not known. Time point here: patch test 1, 2 weeks after DPC sensitization. Treatment: therapeutic diphenylcyclopropenone sensitization with weekly scalp DPC. The total RNA was obtained from whole blood that was not fractionated. Phlebotomy was performed prior to application of every patch test. Losses at the gene ends were 5 bases for V and 7 bases for J; bases not matched to a gene: 7. CDR3 length: 14 amino acids. Germline CDR1 and CDR2: SEHNR and FQNEAQ (reference sequence). TCRdb processed the RACE reads anew with MiXCR; each CDR3 protein has one entry. The table lists around 44,000 distinct CDR3 sequences, 3% to 4.5% of them singletons.

The chain carries TRBV7-9 and TRBJ2-1; 8 bases fit TRBD2. This sequence originates from a man aged 45-65 years with alopecia areata. Some clones in this sample may be carry-over from other donors' samples. The source material was whole blood, sampled in connection with sensitization to the hapten diphenylcyclopropenone (DPC). CDR3 nucleotides: TGTGCCAGCAGCCAGCAAGCGGGAGCGAATGAGCAGTTCTTC. The encoded protein is CASSQQAGANEQFF.